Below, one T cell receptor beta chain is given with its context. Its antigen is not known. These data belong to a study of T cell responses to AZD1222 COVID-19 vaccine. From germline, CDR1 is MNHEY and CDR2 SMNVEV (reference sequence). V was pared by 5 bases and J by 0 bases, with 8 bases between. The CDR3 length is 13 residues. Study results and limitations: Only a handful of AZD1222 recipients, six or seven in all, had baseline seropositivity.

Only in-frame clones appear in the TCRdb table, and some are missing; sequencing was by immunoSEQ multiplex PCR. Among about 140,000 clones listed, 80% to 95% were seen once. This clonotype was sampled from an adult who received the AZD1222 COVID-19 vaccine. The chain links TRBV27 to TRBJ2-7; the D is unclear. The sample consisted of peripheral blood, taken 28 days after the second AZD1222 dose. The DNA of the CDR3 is TGTGCCAGCAGTCTAATCCCCTCCTACGAGCAGTACTTC. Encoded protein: CASSLIPSYEQYF.